The 13 T cell receptor beta chains below all came from one sample that was sequenced in a study of blood T cell repertoires in COVID-19. Using immunoSEQ multiplex PCR, the repertoire was profiled, and TCRdb retains in-frame clones only, with some absent. The table has some 25,000 clones, roughly four fifths seen once. What was sequenced was peripheral blood. Receptors were obtained from a human donor in a cohort sampled during active COVID-19.

The chain couples TRBV7-3 to TRBJ2-1; TRBD2 matches 9 bases. Germline V gene lookup returns CDR1 SGHTA and CDR2 FQGTGA. With V trimmed by 5 bases and J by 9 bases, 11 bases remained unmatched. The CDR3 runs 15 residues. Here the CDR3 DNA reads TGTGCCAGCAGCCCGACTAGCGGCACTTTAACTGAGCAGTTCTTC. It codes for CASSPTSGTLTEQFF.

The J gene is TRBJ1-2, the V gene TRBV9; no definite D call. V shed 5 bases and J shed 2 bases, with 4 bases lying between them. This CDR3 comprises 11 residues. The germline CDR1 and CDR2 sequences are SGDLS and YYNGEE. CDR3 sequence reads: CASRQNYGYTF. DNA for the CDR3: TGTGCCAGCAGACAGAACTATGGCTACACCTTC.

The chain links TRBV5-1 to TRBJ1-2, with D perhaps matching TRBD1 (5 bases). Trimming removed 2 bases from V and 3 bases from J, with 17 bases in between. This CDR3 is built from 16 residues. CDR1 and CDR2 (germline): SGHRS, YFSETQ. The CDR3 DNA follows: TGCGCCAGCAGCTTCCGGAACCTGGGGGGGGACTATGGCTACACCTTC. Translating gives CASSFRNLGGDYGYTF.

This chain joins TRBV7-9 and TRBJ2-3; TRBD2 might be the D (5 bases). Germline V gives CDR1 SEHNR, CDR2 FQNEAQ (reference sequence). The CDR3 is made up of 15 amino acids. Trimming removed 5 bases from V and 3 bases from J, with 15 bases in between. Written as DNA, the CDR3 is TGTGCCAGCAGCCCCCAGCGGACCGCAACAGATACGCAGTATTTT. Translated: CASSPQRTATDTQYF.

V usage is TRBV6-5 and J usage is TRBJ1-5, with no clear D. V gave up 6 bases and J gave up 2 bases, with 11 bases separating them. CDR3 length: 14 residues. CDR1 MNHEY and CDR2 SVGAGI come from the germline V gene. For the CDR3, the DNA is TGTGCCAGCAGCCCCGCACAGCGCAATCAGCCCCAGCATTTT. This sequence encodes CASSPAQRNQPQHF.

This clone was counted a few times. The chain joins TRBV7-2 to TRBJ1-2; D is unresolved. V shed 4 bases and J shed 9 bases, with 15 bases lying between them. This CDR3 contains 13 residues. Germline assignment: CDR1 SGHTA and CDR2 FQGNSA. The CDR3 is CASSSHNRDSYTF. For the CDR3, the DNA is TGTGCCAGCAGCTCACACAACAGAGACAGCTACACCTTC. The full variable domain, with the rest looked up from reference TRBV7-2 and TRBJ1-2, is GAGVSQSPSNKVTEKGKDVELRCDPISGHTALYWYRQSLGQGLEFLIYFQGNSAPDKSGLPSDRFSAERTGGSVSTLTIQRTQQEDSAVYLCASSSHNRDSYTFGSGTRLTVV.

V and J are TRBV27 and TRBJ2-5; TRBD2 aligns across 13 bases. V lost 2 bases, J lost 8 bases, and 5 bases stayed unmatched. The CDR3 totals 15 residues. Germline CDR1 reads MNHEY; CDR2 reads SMNVEV (reference sequence). CDR3 sequence reads: CASSLRGLAGFTQYF. The CDR3 coding sequence is TGTGCCAGCAGTTTAAGGGGACTAGCGGGGTTTACCCAGTACTTC.

The chain is built from TRBV7-3 and TRBJ2-2; 7 nucleotides align to TRBD2. Trimming removed 0 bases from V and 5 bases from J; junction bases left unmatched: 9. This CDR3 has 17 amino acids. The germline gives CDR1 SGHTA, CDR2 FQGTGA. CDR3 bases: TGTGCCAGCAGCTTAACCCCGGGGGAGGGATGGACCGGGGAGCTGTTTTTT. It is translated as CASSLTPGEGWTGELFF.

The chain has TRBV7-2 and TRBJ2-6, with D perhaps TRBD1 (6 bases). The CDR3 contains 16 residues. V lost 2 bases and J lost 0, with 8 bases in between. Germline values: CDR1 SGHTA, CDR2 FQGNSA. The CDR3 protein is CASSLQGTSGANVLTF. CDR3 nucleotides: TGTGCCAGCAGCTTACAGGGGACCTCTGGGGCCAACGTCCTGACTTTC.

The CDR3 reads CASSHQQRDTYEQYF. The CDR3 bases are TGTGCCAGCAGTCACCAACAGCGGGATACCTACGAGCAGTACTTC. The chain combines TRBV28 with TRBJ2-7; TRBD2 matches at 7 bases. Germline V gene sequence: CDR1 MDHEN, CDR2 SYDVKM. This CDR3 is built from 15 residues. J lost 2 bases, V lost 5 bases, and 9 bases had no gene match.

V usage is TRBV12-3 or TRBV12-4 and J usage is TRBJ2-7; no clear D gene. The CDR3 consists of 12 residues. Trimming left V 1 base short and J 3 bases short, with 4 bases between. The chain's CDR3 is CASSLDSYEQYF. As DNA, the CDR3 is TGTGCCAGCAGTTTAGACAGCTACGAGCAGTACTTC.

The chain employs TRBV5-5 and TRBJ1-1; 8 nucleotides agree with TRBD1. CDR1 is SGHKS and CDR2 is YYEKEE in the germline V gene (reference sequence). Unmatched junction bases numbered 8, after V lost 4 bases and J lost 0 bases. This CDR3 has 16 residues. The CDR3 coding sequence is TGTGCCAGCAGCCACGGACCGGGACAGGTGAACACTGAAGCTTTCTTT. This gives the protein CASSHGPGQVNTEAFF. The whole variable domain, remainder taken from reference TRBV5-5 and TRBJ1-1, is DAGVTQSPTHLIKTRGQQVTLRCSPISGHKSVSWYQQVLGQGPQFIFQYYEKEERGRGNFPDRFSARQFPNYSSELNVNALLLGDSALYLCASSHGPGQVNTEAFFGQGTRLTVV.

The chain recombines TRBV7-9 with TRBJ2-3, with D possibly matching TRBD1 (6 bases). CDR3 length equals 13 residues. Trimming stripped 5 bases from V and 3 bases from J, with 9 bases between. Germline V gene sequence: CDR1 SEHNR, CDR2 FQNEAQ (reference sequence). CDR3 in amino acids: CASSIQGTDTQYF. Here the CDR3 DNA reads TGTGCCAGCAGCATACAGGGAACAGATACGCAGTATTTT.